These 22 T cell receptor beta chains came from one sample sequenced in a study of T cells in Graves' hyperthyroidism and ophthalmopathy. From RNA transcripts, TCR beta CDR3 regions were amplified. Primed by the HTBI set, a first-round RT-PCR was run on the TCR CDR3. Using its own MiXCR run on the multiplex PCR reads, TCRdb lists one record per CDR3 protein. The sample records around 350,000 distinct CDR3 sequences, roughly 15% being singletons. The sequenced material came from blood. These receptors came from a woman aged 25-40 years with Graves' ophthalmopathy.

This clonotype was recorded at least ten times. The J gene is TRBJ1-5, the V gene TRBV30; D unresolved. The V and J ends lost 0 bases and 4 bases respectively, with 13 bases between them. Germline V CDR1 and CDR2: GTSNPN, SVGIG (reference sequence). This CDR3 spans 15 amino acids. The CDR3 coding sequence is TGTGCCTGGAGTGTTACGGGGTCCCTAAATCAGCCCCAGCATTTT. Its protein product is CAWSVTGSLNQPQHF.

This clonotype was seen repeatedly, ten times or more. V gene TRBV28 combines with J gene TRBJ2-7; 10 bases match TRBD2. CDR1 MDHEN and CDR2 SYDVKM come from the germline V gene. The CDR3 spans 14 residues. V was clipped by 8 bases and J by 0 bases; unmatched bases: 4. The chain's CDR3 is CASGASGGSYEQYF. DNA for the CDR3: TGTGCCAGCGGGGCTAGCGGGGGCTCCTACGAGCAGTACTTC.

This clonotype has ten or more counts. The CDR3 DNA reads TGTGCCAGCAGCCACAGAAGCGGGAGGAACAATGAGCAGTTCTTC. Translation: CASSHRSGRNNEQFF. The genes are TRBV11-3 and TRBJ2-1; 9 bases fit TRBD2. The CDR3 length is 15 residues. After removal of 5 bases from V and 5 bases from J, the junction contained 7 bases not matched to a gene. Germline CDR1 is SGHNT and CDR2 is YENEEA.

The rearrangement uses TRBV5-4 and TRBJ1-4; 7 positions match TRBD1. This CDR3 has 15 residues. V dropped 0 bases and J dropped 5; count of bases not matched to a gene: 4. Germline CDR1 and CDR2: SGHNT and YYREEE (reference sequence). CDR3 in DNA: TGTGCCAGCAGCTTGGTGTCAGGGGGAAATGAAAAACTGTTTTTT. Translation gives CASSLVSGGNEKLFF.

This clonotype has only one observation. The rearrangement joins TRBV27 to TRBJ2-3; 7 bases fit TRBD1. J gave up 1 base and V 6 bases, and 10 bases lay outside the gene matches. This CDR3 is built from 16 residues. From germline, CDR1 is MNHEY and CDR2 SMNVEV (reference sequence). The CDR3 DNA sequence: TGTGCCAGCAGGAAGTACAGGGGCAGTGGCACAGATACGCAGTATTTT. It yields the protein CASRKYRGSGTDTQYF.

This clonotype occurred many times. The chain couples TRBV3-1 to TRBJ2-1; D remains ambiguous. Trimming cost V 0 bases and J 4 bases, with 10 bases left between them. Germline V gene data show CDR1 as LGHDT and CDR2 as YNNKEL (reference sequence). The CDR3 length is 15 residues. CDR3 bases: TGTGCCAGCAGCCAAGATCTGGCCGGGTACAATGAGCAGTTCTTC. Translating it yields CASSQDLAGYNEQFF.

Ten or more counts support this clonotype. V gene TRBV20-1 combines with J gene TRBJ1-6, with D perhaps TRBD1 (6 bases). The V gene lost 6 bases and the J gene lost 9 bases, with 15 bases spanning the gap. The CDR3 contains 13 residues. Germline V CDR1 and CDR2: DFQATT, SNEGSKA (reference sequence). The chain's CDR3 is CSAHPGARSPLHF. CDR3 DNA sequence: TGCAGTGCCCACCCGGGGGCGCGTTCACCCCTCCACTTT.

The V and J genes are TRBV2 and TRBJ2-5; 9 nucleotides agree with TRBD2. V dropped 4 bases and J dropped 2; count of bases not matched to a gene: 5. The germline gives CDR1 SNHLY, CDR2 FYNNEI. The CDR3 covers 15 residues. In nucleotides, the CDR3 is TGTGCCAGCAGTGGTCGACTAGCGGATCAAGAGACCCAGTACTTC. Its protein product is CASSGRLADQETQYF.

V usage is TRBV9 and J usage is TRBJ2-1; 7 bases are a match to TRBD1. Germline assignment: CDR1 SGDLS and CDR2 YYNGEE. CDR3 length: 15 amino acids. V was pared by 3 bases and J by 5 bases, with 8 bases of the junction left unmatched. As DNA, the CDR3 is TGTGCCAGCAGCGCCCACCCCGGGACAGACAATGAGCAGTTCTTC. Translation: CASSAHPGTDNEQFF.

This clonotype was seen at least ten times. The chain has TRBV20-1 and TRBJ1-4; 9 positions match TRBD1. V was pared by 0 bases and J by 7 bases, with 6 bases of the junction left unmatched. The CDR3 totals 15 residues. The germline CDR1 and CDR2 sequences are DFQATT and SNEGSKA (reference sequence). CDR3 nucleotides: TGCAGTGCTAGAGAGGGGACAGGGAGGAGTGAAAAACTGTTTTTT. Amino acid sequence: CSAREGTGRSEKLFF.

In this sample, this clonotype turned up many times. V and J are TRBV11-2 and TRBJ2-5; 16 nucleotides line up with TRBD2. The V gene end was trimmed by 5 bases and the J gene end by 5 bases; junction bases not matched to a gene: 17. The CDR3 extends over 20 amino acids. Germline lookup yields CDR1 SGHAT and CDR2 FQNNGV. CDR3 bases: TGTGCCAGCAGCGCGTTACCGGGACTAGCGGGGGGGGTCCCGGGGGAGACCCAGTACTTC. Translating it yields CASSALPGLAGGVPGETQYF.

CDR3 amino acids: CAGRAGLNQPQHF. The CDR3 DNA reads as TGTGCCGGCCGGGCAGGACTCAATCAGCCCCAGCATTTT. The chain carries TRBV6-1 and TRBJ1-5; the D is unclear. Germline CDR1 reads MNHNS; CDR2 reads SASEGT. The CDR3 is 13 amino acids. V was clipped by 11 bases and J by 3 bases, with 14 bases between them.

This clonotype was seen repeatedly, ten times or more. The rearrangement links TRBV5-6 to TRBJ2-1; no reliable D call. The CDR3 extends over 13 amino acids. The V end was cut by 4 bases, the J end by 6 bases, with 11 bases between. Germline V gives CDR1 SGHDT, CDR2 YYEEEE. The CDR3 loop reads CASSAGVANEQFF. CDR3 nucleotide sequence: TGTGCCAGCAGCGCCGGAGTAGCCAATGAGCAGTTCTTC.

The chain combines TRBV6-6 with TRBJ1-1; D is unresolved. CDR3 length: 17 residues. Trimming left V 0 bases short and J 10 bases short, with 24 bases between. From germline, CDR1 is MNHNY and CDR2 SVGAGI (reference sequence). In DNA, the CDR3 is TGTGCCAGCAGTTACTCCACCGAAGTCGGCGGAAAGTATGGAGCTTTCTTT. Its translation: CASSYSTEVGGKYGAFF.

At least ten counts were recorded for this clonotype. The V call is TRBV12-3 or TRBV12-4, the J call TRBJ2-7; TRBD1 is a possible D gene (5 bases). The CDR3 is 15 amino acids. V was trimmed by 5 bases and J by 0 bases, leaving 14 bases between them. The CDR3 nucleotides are TGTGCCAGCAGTGCTCAGGGTTTCCCCTCCTACGAGCAGTACTTC. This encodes CASSAQGFPSYEQYF.

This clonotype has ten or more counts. CDR3 amino acids: CASRTGVGGAYEQYF. CDR3 DNA: TGTGCCAGCAGGACCGGTGTTGGGGGGGCCTACGAGCAGTACTTC. This chain connects TRBV6-1 to TRBJ2-7, with 7 bases lining up with TRBD2. Looked up from germline, CDR1 is MNHNS and CDR2 is SASEGT. This CDR3 spans 15 amino acids. The V gene end was trimmed by 6 bases and the J gene end by 2 bases; junction bases not matched to a gene: 10.

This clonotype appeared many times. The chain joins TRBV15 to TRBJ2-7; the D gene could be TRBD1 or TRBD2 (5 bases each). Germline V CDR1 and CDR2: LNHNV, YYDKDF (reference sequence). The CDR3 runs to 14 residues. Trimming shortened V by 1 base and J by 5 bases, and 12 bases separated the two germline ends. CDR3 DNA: TGTGCCACCAGCAGAGGAGGGGTCGGGAACGAGCAGTACTTC. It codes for CATSRGGVGNEQYF.

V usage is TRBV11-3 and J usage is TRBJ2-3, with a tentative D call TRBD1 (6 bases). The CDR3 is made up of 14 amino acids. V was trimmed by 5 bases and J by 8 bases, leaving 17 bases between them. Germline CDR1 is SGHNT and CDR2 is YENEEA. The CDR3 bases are TGTGCCAGCAGCCCCGGGACACCGAGGGGTACGCAGTATTTT. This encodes CASSPGTPRGTQYF.

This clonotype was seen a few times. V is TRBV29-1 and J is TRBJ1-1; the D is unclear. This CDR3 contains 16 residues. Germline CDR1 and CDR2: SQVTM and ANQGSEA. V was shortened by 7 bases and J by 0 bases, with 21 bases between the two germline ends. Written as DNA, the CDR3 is TGCAGCGCCAGCTGGGAAACCACAGTTCTGAACACTGAAGCTTTCTTT. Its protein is CSASWETTVLNTEAFF.

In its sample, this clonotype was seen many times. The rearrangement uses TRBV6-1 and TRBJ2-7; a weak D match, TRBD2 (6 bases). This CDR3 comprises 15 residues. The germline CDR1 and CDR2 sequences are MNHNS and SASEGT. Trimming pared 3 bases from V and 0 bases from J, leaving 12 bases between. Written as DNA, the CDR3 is TGTGCCAGCAGTGACCGGGACTTCAACTCCTACGAGCAGTACTTC. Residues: CASSDRDFNSYEQYF.

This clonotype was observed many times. CDR3: CASVQQGPTNEKLFF. CDR3 sequence (DNA): TGTGCCAGCGTCCAACAGGGCCCAACTAATGAAAAACTGTTTTTT. The chain uses TRBV28 and TRBJ1-4; the D gene is possibly TRBD1 (6 bases). Germline CDR1 MDHEN, CDR2 SYDVKM. The CDR3 sequence is 15 residues long. The ends were cut back, 8 bases at V and 0 bases at J, with 13 bases in the middle.

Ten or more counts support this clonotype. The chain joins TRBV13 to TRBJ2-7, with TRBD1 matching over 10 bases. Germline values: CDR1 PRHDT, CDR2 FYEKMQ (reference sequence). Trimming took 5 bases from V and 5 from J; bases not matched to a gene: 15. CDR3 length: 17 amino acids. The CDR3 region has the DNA TGTGCCAGCAGCCCCAGGGACAGGGGTAAAGTTCTTCACGAGCAGTACTTC. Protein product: CASSPRDRGKVLHEQYF.